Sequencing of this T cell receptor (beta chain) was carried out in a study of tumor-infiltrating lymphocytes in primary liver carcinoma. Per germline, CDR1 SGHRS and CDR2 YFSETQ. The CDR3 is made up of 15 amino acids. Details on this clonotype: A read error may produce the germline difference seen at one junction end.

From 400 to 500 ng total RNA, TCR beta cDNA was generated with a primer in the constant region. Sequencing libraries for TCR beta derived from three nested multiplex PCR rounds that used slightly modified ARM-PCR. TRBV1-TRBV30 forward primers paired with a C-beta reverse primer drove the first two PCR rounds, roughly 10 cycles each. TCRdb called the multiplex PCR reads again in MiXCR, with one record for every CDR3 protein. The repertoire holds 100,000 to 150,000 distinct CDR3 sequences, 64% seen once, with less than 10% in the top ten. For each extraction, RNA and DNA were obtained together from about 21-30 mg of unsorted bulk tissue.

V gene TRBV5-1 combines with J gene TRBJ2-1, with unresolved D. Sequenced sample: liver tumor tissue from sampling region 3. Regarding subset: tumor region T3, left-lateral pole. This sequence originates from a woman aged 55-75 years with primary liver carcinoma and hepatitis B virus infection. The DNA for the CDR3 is TGCGCCAGCAGCCCCTCTCTCAGCACTTACAATGAGCAGTCCTTC. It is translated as CASSPSLSTYNEQSF.